Each of the 8 T cell receptor beta chains below was sequenced from the same sample in a study of metastatic and nonmetastatic thyroid tumors. TCRdb re-called clones from the PCR reads using MiXCR. Here the sample spans some 93,000 clones, 9.5% to 15% being singletons. No patient received treatment before thyroid surgery. The sequenced sample was blood. These receptors originate from a female donor with papillary thyroid cancer or a benign thyroid nodule (not recorded which). Some clones in this sample may be carry-over from other donors' samples.

There are many counts of this clone. The chain recombines TRBV13 with TRBJ2-1; D uncertain. Germline-derived CDR1 and CDR2 are PRHDT and FYEKMQ (reference sequence). There are 15 residues in the CDR3. Between the trimmed V and J ends, which lost 4 bases and 7 bases, there was a span of 17 bases. The CDR3 protein is CASSSSNRTENEQFF. CDR3 sequence (DNA): TGTGCCAGCAGCTCCTCCAATCGAACTGAGAATGAGCAGTTCTTC.

The V call is TRBV11-2, the J call TRBJ2-7; D possibly matches TRBD1 or TRBD2 (5 bases each). With 5 bases removed from V and 6 bases from J, the gap between germline ends came to 20 bases. CDR1 is SGHAT and CDR2 is FQNNGV in the germline V gene. This CDR3 spans 15 amino acids. The CDR3 loop is CASSRTPGTQIEQYF. DNA of the CDR3: TGTGCCAGCAGCCGAACCCCGGGGACCCAGATCGAGCAGTACTTC.

The sample holds many counts of this clone. Since a much larger clone is just one base distant, this may be a read error. This sample includes further DNA sequences coding for the same CDR3. The chain uses TRBV3-1 and TRBJ1-5; possible D gene TRBD1, 5 bases. Trimming pared 2 bases from V and 7 bases from J, leaving 9 bases between. The CDR3 has 13 residues. Germline V gives CDR1 LGHDT, CDR2 YNNKEL (reference sequence). The CDR3 bases are TGTGCCAGCAGCCAACGGGGGTCGCAGCCCCAGCATTTT. This sequence encodes CASSQRGSQPQHF.

This clone turned up a few times. V gene TRBV12-3 or TRBV12-4 combines with J gene TRBJ2-7; possible D gene TRBD1, 6 bases. Deletions cut 10 bases from V and 2 bases from J, with 12 bases between. The CDR3 has 12 residues. In nucleotides, the CDR3 is TGTGCCACCGCGGACAGTACCTACGAGCAGTACTTC. It codes for CATADSTYEQYF.

The sample holds many counts of this clone. The rearrangement joins TRBV7-2 to TRBJ1-2; 9 bases match TRBD1. With 5 bases clipped from V and 8 bases from J, the junction kept 9 bases outside the gene matches. The CDR3 is made up of 14 amino acids. Germline CDR1 SGHTA, CDR2 FQGNSA. CDR3 coding DNA: TGTGCCAGCAGCGACGGGACAGGGACTGGCGGCTACACCTTC. This encodes CASSDGTGTGGYTF. Filled out from reference TRBV7-2 and TRBJ1-2, the complete variable domain reads GAGVSQSPSNKVTEKGKDVELRCDPISGHTALYWYRQSLGQGLEFLIYFQGNSAPDKSGLPSDRFSAERTGGSVSTLTIQRTQQEDSAVYLCASSDGTGTGGYTFGSGTRLTVV.

The table lists this clone with many counts. The rearrangement uses TRBV9 and TRBJ1-2; D perhaps matches TRBD1 (5 bases). V dropped 0 bases and J dropped 4 bases, with 22 bases sitting between them. The CDR3 has 18 amino acids. Germline V CDR1 and CDR2: SGDLS, YYNGEE. The CDR3 coding sequence is TGTGCCAGCAGCGTAGCCATGAGGGGCCTAGGCAATTCCTATGGCTACACCTTC. Amino acids: CASSVAMRGLGNSYGYTF.

This chain connects TRBV6-2 or TRBV6-3 to TRBJ2-1; D is unresolved. Per the germline V gene, CDR1 is MNHEY and CDR2 is SVGEGT. Deletions cut 6 bases from V and 13 bases from J, with 16 bases between. The CDR3 covers 12 residues. The CDR3 spells CASRICLLPQFF. DNA for the CDR3: TGTGCCAGCAGGATATGTTTACTTCCCCAGTTCTTC.

This clone was detected only a few times. The chain employs TRBV19 and TRBJ2-5, with 13 bases fitting TRBD2. Germline V gene data show CDR1 as LNHDA and CDR2 as SQIVND (reference sequence). This CDR3 comprises 17 residues. The V gene end was trimmed by 5 bases and the J gene end by 5 bases; junction bases not matched to a gene: 11. The CDR3 sequence is CASSSSWTSGSKETQYF. CDR3 in DNA: TGTGCCAGTAGTTCATCCTGGACTAGCGGGAGTAAGGAGACCCAGTACTTC.